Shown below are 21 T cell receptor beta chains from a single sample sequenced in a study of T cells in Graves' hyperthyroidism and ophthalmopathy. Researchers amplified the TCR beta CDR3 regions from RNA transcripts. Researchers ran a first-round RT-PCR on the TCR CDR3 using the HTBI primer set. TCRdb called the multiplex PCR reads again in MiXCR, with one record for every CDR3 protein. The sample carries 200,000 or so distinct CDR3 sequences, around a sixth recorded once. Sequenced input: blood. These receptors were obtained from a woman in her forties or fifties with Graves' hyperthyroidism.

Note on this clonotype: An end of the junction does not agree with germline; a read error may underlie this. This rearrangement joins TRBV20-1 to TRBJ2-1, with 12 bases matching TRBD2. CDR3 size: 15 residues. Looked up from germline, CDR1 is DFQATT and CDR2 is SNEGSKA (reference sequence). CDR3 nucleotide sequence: TGCAGTGCTAGAGATCTAGTAACTAGCGGGGGGCAGGCGGTCTTC. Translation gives CSARDLVTSGGQAVF.

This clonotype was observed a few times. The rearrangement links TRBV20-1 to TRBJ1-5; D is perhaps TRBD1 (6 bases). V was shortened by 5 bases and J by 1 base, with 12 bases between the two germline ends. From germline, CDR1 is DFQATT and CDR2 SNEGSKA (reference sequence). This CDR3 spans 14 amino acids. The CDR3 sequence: CSALSGQSNQPQHF. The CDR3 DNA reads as TGCAGTGCTCTCTCCGGACAGAGCAATCAGCCCCAGCATTTT.

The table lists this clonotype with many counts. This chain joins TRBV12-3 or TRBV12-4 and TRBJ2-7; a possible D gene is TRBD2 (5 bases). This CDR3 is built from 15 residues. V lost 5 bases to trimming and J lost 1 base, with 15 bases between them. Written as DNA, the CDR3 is TGTGCCAGCAGTCCCCAGAGGGTGCAGTCCTACGAGCAGTACTTC. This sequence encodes CASSPQRVQSYEQYF.

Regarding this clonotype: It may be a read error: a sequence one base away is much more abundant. CDR3 nucleotide sequence: TGTGCCAGCAGCTCACAGTGGCCTAATGAAAAACTGTTTTTT. It yields the protein CASSSQWPNEKLFF. The chain carries TRBV7-8 and TRBJ1-4; no definite D call. Germline V CDR1 and CDR2: SGHVS, FQNEAQ. V was clipped by 4 bases and J by 3 bases, with 9 bases between them. The CDR3 sequence is 14 residues long.

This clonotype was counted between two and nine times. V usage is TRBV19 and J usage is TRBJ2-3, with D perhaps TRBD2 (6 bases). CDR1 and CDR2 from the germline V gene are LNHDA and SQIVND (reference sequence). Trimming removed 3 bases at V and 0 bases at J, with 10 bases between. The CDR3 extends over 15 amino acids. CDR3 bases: TGTGCCAGTAGTATGGGACTCATTAGCACAGATACGCAGTATTTT. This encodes CASSMGLISTDTQYF.

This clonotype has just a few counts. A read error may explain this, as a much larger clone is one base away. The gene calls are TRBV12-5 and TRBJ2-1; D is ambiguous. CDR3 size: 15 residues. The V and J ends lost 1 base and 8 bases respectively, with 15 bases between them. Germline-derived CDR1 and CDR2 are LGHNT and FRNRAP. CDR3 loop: CASGLEPTPNDEQFF. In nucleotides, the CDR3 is TGTGCTAGTGGTTTGGAACCAACGCCCAACGATGAGCAGTTCTTC.

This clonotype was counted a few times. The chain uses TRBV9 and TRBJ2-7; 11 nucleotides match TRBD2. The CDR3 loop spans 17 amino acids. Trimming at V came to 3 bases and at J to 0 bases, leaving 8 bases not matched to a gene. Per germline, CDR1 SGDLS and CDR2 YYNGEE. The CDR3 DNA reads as TGTGCCAGCAGCGCACGGACTAGCGGGCCCTTCTCCTACGAGCAGTACTTC. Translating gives CASSARTSGPFSYEQYF.

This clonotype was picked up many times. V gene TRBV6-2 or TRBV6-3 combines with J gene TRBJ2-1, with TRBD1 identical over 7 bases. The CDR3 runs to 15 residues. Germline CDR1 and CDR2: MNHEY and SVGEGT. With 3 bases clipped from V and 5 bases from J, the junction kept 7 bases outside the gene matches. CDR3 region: CASSYVRDRDNEQFF. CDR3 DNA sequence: TGTGCCAGCAGTTATGTCCGGGACAGAGACAATGAGCAGTTCTTC.

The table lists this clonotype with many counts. The DNA for the CDR3 is TGTGCCAGCAGTCTTAATTCGCAGCACCATGGCTACACCTTC. Translating gives CASSLNSQHHGYTF. V and J are TRBV3-1 and TRBJ1-2, with D uncertain. V shed 6 bases and J shed 6 bases, with 17 bases lying between them. The CDR3 totals 14 residues. Germline values: CDR1 LGHDT, CDR2 YNNKEL (reference sequence).

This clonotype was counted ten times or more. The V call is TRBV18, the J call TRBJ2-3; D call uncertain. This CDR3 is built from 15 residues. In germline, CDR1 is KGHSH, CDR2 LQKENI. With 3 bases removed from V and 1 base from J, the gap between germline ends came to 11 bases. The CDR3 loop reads CASSPSTPGTDTQYF. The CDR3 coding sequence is TGTGCCAGCTCACCTTCCACCCCGGGCACAGATACGCAGTATTTT.

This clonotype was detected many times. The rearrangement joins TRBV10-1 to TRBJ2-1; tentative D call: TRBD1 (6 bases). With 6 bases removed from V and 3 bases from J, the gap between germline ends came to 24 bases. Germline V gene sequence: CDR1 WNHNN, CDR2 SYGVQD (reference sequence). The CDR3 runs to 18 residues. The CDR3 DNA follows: TGCGCCAGCAGCCACACCATTGGACAGTCCCTCCTCTACAATGAGCAGTTCTTC. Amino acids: CASSHTIGQSLLYNEQFF.

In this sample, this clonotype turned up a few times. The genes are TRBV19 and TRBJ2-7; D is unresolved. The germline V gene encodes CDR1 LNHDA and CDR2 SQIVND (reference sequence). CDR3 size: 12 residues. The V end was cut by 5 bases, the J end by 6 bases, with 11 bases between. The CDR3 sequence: CASSSRSAEQYF. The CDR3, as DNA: TGTGCCAGTAGTTCCAGAAGTGCCGAGCAGTACTTC. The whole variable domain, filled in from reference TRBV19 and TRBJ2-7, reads DGGITQSPKYLFRKEGQNVTLSCEQNLNHDAMYWYRQDPGQGLRLIYYSQIVNDFQKGDIAEGYSVSREKKESFPLTVTSAQKNPTAFYLCASSSRSAEQYFGPGTRLTVT.

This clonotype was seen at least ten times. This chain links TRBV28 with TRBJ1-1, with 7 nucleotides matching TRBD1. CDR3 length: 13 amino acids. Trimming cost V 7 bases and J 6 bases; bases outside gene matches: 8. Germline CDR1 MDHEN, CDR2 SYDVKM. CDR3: CASKHQGGAEAFF. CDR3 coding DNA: TGTGCCAGCAAACACCAGGGGGGGGCTGAAGCTTTCTTT.

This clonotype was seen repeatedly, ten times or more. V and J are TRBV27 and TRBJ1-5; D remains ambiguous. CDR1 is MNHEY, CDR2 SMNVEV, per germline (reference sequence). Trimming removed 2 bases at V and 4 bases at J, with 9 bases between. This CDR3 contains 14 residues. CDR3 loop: CASSLAGPNQPQHF. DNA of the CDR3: TGTGCCAGCAGTTTAGCGGGTCCGAATCAGCCCCAGCATTTT.

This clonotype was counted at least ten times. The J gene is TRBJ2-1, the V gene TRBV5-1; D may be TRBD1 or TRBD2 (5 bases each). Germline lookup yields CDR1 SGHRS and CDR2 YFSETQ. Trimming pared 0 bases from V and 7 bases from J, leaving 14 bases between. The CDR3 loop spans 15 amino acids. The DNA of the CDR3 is TGCGCCAGCAGCTTGGACGGGGCGGATTTAAATGAGCAGTTCTTC. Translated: CASSLDGADLNEQFF. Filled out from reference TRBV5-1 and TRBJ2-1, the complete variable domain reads KAGVTQTPRYLIKTRGQQVTLSCSPISGHRSVSWYQQTPGQGLQFLFEYFSETQRNKGNFPGRFSGRQFSNSRSEMNVSTLELGDSALYLCASSLDGADLNEQFFGPGTRLTVL.

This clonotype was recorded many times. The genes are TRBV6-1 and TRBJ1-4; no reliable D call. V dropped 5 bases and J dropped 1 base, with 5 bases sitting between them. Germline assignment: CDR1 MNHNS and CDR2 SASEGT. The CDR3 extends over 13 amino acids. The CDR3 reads CASSLGTNEKLFF. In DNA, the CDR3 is TGTGCCAGCAGTTTGGGAACTAATGAAAAACTGTTTTTT.

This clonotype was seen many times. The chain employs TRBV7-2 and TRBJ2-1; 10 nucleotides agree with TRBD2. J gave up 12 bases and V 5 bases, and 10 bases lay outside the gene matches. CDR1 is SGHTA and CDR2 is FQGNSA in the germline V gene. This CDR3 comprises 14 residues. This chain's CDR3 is CASSLETSGNGQFF. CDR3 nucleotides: TGTGCCAGCAGCCTCGAAACTAGCGGGAACGGGCAGTTCTTC.

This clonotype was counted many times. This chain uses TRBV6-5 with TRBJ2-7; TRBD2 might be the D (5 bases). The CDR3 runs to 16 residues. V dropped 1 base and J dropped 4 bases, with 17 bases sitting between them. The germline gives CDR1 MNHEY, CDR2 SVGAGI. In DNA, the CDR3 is TGTGCCAGCAGTTACTTCTCTAAGTTTGGGAGATACGAGCAGTACTTC. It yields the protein CASSYFSKFGRYEQYF.

This chain's CDR3 is CASSIGLGGTGELFF. For the CDR3, the DNA is TGTGCCAGTAGTATAGGCCTAGGGGGCACCGGGGAGCTGTTTTTT. The gene calls are TRBV19 and TRBJ2-2, with D perhaps TRBD1 (6 bases). The CDR3 has 15 amino acids. Trimming removed 1 base at V and 4 bases at J, with 10 bases between. Germline-derived CDR1 and CDR2 are LNHDA and SQIVND (reference sequence).

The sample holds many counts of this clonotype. CDR3 sequence: CASIPPGVHNEQFF. The CDR3 DNA is TGTGCCAGCATCCCACCGGGAGTTCACAATGAGCAGTTCTTC. The chain links TRBV27 to TRBJ2-1, with a tentative D call TRBD2 (6 bases). Germline V CDR1 and CDR2: MNHEY, SMNVEV (reference sequence). V dropped 7 bases and J dropped 5 bases, with 15 bases sitting between them. This CDR3 spans 14 amino acids.

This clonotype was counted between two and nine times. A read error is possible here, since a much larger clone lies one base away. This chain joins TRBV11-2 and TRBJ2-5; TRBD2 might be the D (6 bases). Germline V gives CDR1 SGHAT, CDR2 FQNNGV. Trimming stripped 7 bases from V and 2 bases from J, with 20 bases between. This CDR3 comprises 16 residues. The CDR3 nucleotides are TGTGCCAGCAACTTCCATTTCGGGACTTTACAAGAGACCCAGTACTTC. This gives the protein CASNFHFGTLQETQYF.